These 10 T cell receptor beta chains were sequenced from one sample in a study of Ad26.COV2.S vaccination and SARS-CoV-2 variants. The table came from immunoSEQ multiplex PCR; TCRdb's copy has only in-frame clones and leaves some out. The repertoire has about 350,000 clones, 75% to 90% of them found once; the top ten carry about 10%. Treatment: approximately 18 received Ad26.COV2.S at low or high dose, single or two shots; about 5 received placebo; per-sample allocation not given. Sampling was done on day 63 after the first vaccine or placebo injection. Sequencing used peripheral blood, obtained in a trial of Ad26.COV2.S vaccine versus placebo. These receptors were collected from a person between 18 and 65 years old who received the Ad26.COV2.S COVID-19 vaccine or a placebo.

This chain links TRBV7-6 with TRBJ2-1; no definite D call. CDR1 is SGHVS, CDR2 FNYEAQ, per germline. Trimming removed 2 bases from V and 4 bases from J, with 15 bases in between. The CDR3 sequence is 16 residues long. The CDR3 is CASSLSVDPLYNEQFF. CDR3 nucleotide sequence: TGTGCCAGCAGCTTATCCGTGGACCCCCTATACAATGAGCAGTTCTTC.

This chain connects TRBV7-9 to TRBJ2-7, with 7 bases identical to TRBD2. Germline V lookup: CDR1 SEHNR, CDR2 FQNEAQ (reference sequence). J gave up 4 bases and V 5 bases, and 14 bases lay outside the gene matches. The CDR3 consists of 16 residues. The CDR3 loop reads CASSPGPGGGSYEQYF. The CDR3 nucleotides are TGTGCCAGCAGCCCTGGGCCGGGGGGTGGCTCGTACGAGCAGTACTTC.

J is TRBJ2-5 and V is TRBV27; unclear D gene. The germline V gene has CDR1 MNHEY and CDR2 SMNVEV (reference sequence). This CDR3 spans 12 amino acids. Trimming pared 7 bases from V and 3 bases from J, leaving 9 bases between. CDR3 in DNA: TGTGCCAGCATCTGGACCGAAGAGACCCAGTACTTC. Translating gives CASIWTEETQYF.

This chain links TRBV3-1 (or the pseudogene TRBV3-2) with TRBJ1-2; D is uncertain. CDR3 size: 13 residues. V was trimmed by 4 bases and J by 7 bases, leaving 13 bases between them. Germline V gene data show CDR1 as LGHDT and CDR2 as YNNKEL (reference sequence). The CDR3 DNA reads TGTGCCAGCAGCCCCCAGTCGGGTTCTGGCTACACCTTC. Its protein product is CASSPQSGSGYTF.

The CDR3 sequence is CASSQRESVQYF. Written as DNA, the CDR3 is TGCGCCAGCAGCCAAAGGGAGTCGGTTCAGTACTTC. V gene TRBV4-1 combines with J gene TRBJ2-5; TRBD2 might be the D (5 bases). CDR3 length: 12 amino acids. V lost 2 bases, J lost 11 bases, and 12 bases lay in between. Germline CDR1 is MGHRA and CDR2 is YSYEKL.

The count of this clone is one. The V and J genes are TRBV28 and TRBJ2-4; D remains ambiguous. The germline V and J ends were trimmed by 3 bases and 2 bases, with 11 bases remaining between them. The CDR3 consists of 15 residues. Germline V lookup: CDR1 MDHEN, CDR2 SYDVKM. The CDR3 sequence: CASSLRSGPKNIQYF. Here the CDR3 DNA reads TGTGCCAGCAGTTTGAGGAGTGGCCCCAAAAACATTCAGTACTTC.

The chain joins TRBV18 to TRBJ1-5; D is undetermined. V was cut by 4 bases and J by 2 bases, with 12 bases left in between. CDR3 length: 15 residues. CDR1 and CDR2 from the germline V gene are KGHSH and LQKENI. DNA of the CDR3: TGTGCCAGCTCACGCTACTATCACGGCAATCAGCCCCAGCATTTT. Protein product: CASSRYYHGNQPQHF.

The rearrangement uses TRBV27 and TRBJ2-1; TRBD1 agrees at 11 bases. The junction had 3 bases not matched to a gene; V was cut back by 8 bases and J by 3 bases. The V gene's germline CDR1 is MNHEY and CDR2 SMNVEV (reference sequence). The CDR3 contains 14 residues. CDR3 amino acids: CASQDRGLYNEQFF. CDR3 nucleotides: TGTGCCAGCCAGGACAGGGGGCTCTACAATGAGCAGTTCTTC.

CDR3 sequence reads: CASSEQGGTEKLFF. CDR3 nucleotide sequence: TGTGCCAGCAGTGAACAGGGAGGAACTGAAAAACTGTTTTTT. The rearrangement uses TRBV6-1 and TRBJ1-4; D possibly corresponds to TRBD1 (5 bases). Trimming took 2 bases from V and 7 from J, leaving 11 bases between them. Germline-derived CDR1 and CDR2 are MNHNS and SASEGT. The CDR3 sequence is 14 residues long.

The gene calls are TRBV24-1 and TRBJ2-4, with a possible D match to TRBD2 (5 bases). This CDR3 is 14 amino acids long. Germline V gene data show CDR1 as KGHDR and CDR2 as SFDVKD. The V and J ends lost 3 bases and 0 bases respectively, with 5 bases between them. The CDR3: CATSDGLAKNIQYF. CDR3 coding DNA: TGTGCCACCAGTGATGGACTAGCCAAAAACATTCAGTACTTC.